The clone carrying this TCR beta chain came up many times. Its target is not known. The data originate from a study of T cells in Graves' hyperthyroidism and ophthalmopathy. Across the study: The initial diagnosis was the point when peripheral blood was collected, ahead of any treatment. Study-level results: Most clonotypes expanded in the thyroid (above 0.001) were also present in blood.

Amplified regions were TCR beta CDR3 sequences from RNA transcripts. The study used the HTBI primer set for a first-round RT-PCR of the TCR CDR3. TCRdb fed the multiplex PCR reads into MiXCR, producing one record per CDR3 protein. There are approximately 590,000 distinct CDR3 sequences in the sample; 15% to 18% occur only once, and under 8% lies in the top ten. Trimming removed 0 bases from V and 7 bases from J; junction bases left unmatched: 11. This CDR3 has 17 residues. Germline V gives CDR1 SGHAT, CDR2 FQNNGV. The chain employs TRBV11-2 and TRBJ2-3, with TRBD2 matching 9 bases. This TCR derives from a woman in her twenties or thirties with Graves' hyperthyroidism. The sequenced sample consisted of blood. The CDR3 nucleotides are TGTGCCAGCAGCTTAGATATAGCGGGAGAAAAGCGAAATACGCAGTATTTT. Translated, it gives CASSLDIAGEKRNTQYF.